This T cell receptor (beta chain) was observed in a study of T cells in localized non-small cell lung cancer. Germline V CDR1 and CDR2: MNHEY, SVGAGI. V lost 8 bases and J lost 4; bases outside the gene matches: 7. The CDR3 is 13 amino acids. TCRdb's table, derived via immunoSEQ multiplex PCR, lists solely in-frame clones and lacks some. The table has some 11,000 clones, 82% seen once; the top ten hold around 21%. The rearrangement uses TRBV6-5 and TRBJ2-5, with 7 bases aligning to TRBD1. Source: peripheral blood mononuclear cells, taken before any cancer treatment. This sequence originates from a female donor over 55 with stage II lung adenocarcinoma. For the CDR3, the DNA is TGTGCCAGCTACAGGGGAGAGGCAGAGACCCAGTACTTC. Protein: CASYRGEAETQYF.